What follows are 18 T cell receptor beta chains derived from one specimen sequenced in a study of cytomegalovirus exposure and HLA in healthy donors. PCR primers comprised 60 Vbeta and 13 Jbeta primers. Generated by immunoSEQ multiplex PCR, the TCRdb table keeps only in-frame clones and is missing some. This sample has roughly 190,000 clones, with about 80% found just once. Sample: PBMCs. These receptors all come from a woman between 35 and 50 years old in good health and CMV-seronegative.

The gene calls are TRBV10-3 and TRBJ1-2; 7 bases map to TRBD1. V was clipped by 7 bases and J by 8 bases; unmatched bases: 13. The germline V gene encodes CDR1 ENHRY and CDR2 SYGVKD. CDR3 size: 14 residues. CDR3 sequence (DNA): TGTGCCATCACCGAGTTTCAGGGGGGACGCGGCTACACCTTC. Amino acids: CAITEFQGGRGYTF.

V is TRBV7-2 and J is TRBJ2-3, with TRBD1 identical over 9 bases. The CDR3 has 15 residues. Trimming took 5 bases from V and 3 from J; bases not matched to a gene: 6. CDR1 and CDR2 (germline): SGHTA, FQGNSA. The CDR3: CASSEGTGRTDTQYF. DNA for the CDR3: TGTGCCAGCAGCGAAGGGACAGGGAGGACAGATACGCAGTATTTT. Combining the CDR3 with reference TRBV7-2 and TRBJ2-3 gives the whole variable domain GAGVSQSPSNKVTEKGKDVELRCDPISGHTALYWYRQSLGQGLEFLIYFQGNSAPDKSGLPSDRFSAERTGGSVSTLTIQRTQQEDSAVYLCASSEGTGRTDTQYFGPGTRLTVL.

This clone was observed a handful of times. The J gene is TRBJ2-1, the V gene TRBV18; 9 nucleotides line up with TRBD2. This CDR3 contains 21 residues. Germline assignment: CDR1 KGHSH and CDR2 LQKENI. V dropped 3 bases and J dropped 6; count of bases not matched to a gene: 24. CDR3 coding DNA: TGTGCCAGCTCACCGCCTCTCTCCTCTCTGCTAGCGGGACTCTCCGGCAATGAGCAGTTCTTC. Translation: CASSPPLSSLLAGLSGNEQFF.

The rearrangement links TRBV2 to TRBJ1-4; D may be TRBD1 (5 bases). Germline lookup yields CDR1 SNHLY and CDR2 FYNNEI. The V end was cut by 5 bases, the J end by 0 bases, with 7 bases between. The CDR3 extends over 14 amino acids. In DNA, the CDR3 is TGTGCCAGCAGTCCGACAGCAACTAATGAAAAACTGTTTTTT. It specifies CASSPTATNEKLFF.

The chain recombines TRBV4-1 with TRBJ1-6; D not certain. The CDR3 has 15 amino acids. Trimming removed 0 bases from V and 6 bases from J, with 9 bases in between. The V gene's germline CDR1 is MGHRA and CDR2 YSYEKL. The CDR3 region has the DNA TGCGCCAGCAGCCAAGACGGGGTCCTTAATTCACCCCTCCACTTT. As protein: CASSQDGVLNSPLHF.

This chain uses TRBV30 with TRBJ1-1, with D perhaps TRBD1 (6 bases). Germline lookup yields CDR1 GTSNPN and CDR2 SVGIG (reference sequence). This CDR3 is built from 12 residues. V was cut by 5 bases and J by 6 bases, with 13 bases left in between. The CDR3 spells CAWFSGGAEAFF. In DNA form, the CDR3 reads TGTGCCTGGTTCAGCGGGGGCGCTGAAGCTTTCTTT.

CDR3 region: CASIRTGGGNIQYF. The CDR3 DNA reads TGTGCCAGCATTCGGACAGGGGGGGGAAACATTCAGTACTTC. The chain couples TRBV6-1 to TRBJ2-4; 10 bases are shared with TRBD1. J gave up 6 bases and V 7 bases, and 6 bases lay outside the gene matches. This CDR3 has 14 amino acids. Germline loops: CDR1 MNHNS, CDR2 SASEGT.

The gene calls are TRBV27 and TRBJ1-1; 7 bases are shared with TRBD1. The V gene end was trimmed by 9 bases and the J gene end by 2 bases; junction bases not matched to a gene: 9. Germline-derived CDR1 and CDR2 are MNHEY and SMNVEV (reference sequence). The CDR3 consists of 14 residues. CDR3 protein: CASLPGTANTEAFF. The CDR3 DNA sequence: TGTGCCAGTCTTCCCGGGACAGCAAACACTGAAGCTTTCTTT.

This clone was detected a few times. CDR3 sequence reads: CASSVERGLTDTQYF. The CDR3 region has the DNA TGTGCCAGCAGCGTGGAACGGGGACTCACAGATACGCAGTATTTT. This chain uses TRBV9 with TRBJ2-3, with D possibly being TRBD2 (6 bases). V shed 2 bases and J shed 2 bases, with 12 bases lying between them. The CDR3 is made up of 15 amino acids. Germline CDR1 SGDLS, CDR2 YYNGEE.

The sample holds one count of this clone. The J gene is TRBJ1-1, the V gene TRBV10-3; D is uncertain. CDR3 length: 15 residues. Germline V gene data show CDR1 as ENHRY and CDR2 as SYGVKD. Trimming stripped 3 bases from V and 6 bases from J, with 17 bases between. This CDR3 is CAISDLNRGTPEAFF. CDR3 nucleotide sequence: TGTGCCATCAGTGATTTGAACCGGGGAACGCCTGAAGCTTTCTTT.

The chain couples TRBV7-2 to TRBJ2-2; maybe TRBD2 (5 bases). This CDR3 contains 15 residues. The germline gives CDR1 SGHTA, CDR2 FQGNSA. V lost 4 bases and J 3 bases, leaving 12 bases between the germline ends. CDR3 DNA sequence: TGTGCCAGCAGCTCTTTTGCCGGGGACACCGGGGAGCTGTTTTTT. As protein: CASSSFAGDTGELFF.

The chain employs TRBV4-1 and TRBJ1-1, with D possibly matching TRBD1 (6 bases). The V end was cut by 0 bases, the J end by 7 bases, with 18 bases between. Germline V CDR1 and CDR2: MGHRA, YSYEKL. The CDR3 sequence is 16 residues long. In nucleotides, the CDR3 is TGCGCCAGCAGCCAAGAATTCAGCGGGGGCTTAGGTGAAGCTTTCTTT. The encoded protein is CASSQEFSGGLGEAFF.

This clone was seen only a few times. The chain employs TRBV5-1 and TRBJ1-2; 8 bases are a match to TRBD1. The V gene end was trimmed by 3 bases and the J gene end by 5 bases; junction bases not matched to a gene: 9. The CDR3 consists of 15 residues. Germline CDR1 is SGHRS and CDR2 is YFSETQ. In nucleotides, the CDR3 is TGCGCCAGCAGCTGGACGGCGACAGGGGAGTATGGCTACACCTTC. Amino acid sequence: CASSWTATGEYGYTF.

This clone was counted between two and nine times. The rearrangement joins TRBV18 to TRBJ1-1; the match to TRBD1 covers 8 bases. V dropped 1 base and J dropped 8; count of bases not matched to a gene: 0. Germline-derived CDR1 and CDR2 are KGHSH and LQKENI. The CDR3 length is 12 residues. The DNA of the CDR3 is TGTGCCAGCTCACCACGGGACAGGGAAGCTTTCTTT. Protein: CASSPRDREAFF. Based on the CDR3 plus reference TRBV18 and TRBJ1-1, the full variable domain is NAGVMQNPRHLVRRRGQEARLRCSPMKGHSHVYWYRQLPEEGLKFMVYLQKENIIDESGMPKERFSAEFPKEGPSILRIQQVVRGDSAAYFCASSPRDREAFFGQGTRLTVV.

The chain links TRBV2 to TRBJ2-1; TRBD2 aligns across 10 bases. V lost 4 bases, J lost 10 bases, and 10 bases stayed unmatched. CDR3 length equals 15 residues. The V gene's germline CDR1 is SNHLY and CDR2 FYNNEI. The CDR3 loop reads CASSVPGTSDKEQFF. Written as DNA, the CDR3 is TGTGCCAGCAGTGTCCCCGGGACTAGCGATAAGGAGCAGTTCTTC.

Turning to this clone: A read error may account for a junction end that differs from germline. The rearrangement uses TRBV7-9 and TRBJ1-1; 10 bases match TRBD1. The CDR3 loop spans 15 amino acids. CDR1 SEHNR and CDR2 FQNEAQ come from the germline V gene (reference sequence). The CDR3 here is CSSSGPGQGYTEAFF. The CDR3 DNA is TGTTCCAGCAGCGGGCCGGGACAGGGGTACACTGAAGCTTTCTTT. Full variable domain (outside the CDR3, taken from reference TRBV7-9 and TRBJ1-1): DTGVSQNPRHKITKRGQNVTFRCDPISEHNRLYWYRQTLGQGPEFLTYFQNEAQLEKSRLLSDRFSAERPKGSFSTLEIQRTEQGDSAMYLCSSSGPGQGYTEAFFGQGTRLTVV.

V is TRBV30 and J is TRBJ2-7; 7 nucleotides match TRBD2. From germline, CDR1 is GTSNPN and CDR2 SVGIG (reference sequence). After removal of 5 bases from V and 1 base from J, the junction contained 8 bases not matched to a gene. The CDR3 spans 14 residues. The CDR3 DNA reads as TGTGCCTGGGGCGGGAGCCGCACTTCCTACGAGCAGTACTTC. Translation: CAWGGSRTSYEQYF.

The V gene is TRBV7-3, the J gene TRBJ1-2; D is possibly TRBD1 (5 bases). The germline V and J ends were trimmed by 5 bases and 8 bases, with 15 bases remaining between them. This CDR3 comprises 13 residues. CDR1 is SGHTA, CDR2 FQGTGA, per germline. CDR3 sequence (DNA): TGTGCCAGCAGCCAAACCGACAGTAGCGGCTACACCTTC. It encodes CASSQTDSSGYTF.